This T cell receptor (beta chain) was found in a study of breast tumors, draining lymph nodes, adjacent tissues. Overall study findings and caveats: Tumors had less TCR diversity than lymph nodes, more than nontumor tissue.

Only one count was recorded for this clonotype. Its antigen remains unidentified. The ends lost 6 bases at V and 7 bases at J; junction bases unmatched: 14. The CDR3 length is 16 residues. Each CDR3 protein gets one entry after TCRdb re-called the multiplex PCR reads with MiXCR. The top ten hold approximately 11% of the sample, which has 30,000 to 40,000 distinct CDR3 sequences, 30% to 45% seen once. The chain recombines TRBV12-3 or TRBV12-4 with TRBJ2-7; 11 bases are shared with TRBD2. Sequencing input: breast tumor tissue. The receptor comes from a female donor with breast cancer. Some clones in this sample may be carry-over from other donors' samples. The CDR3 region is CASSQFGSGRAGEQYF. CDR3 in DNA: TGTGCCAGCAGCCAATTCGGTAGCGGGAGGGCCGGGGAGCAGTACTTC.